This TCR beta chain was retrieved from a study of human T cells and chemical hapten exposure. TCRdb re-called the RACE reads with MiXCR, one entry per CDR3 protein. The sample carries more than 100,000 distinct CDR3 sequences, roughly 14% recorded once. CDR1 is SGHVS, CDR2 FNYEAQ, per germline. This CDR3 contains 14 residues. Trimming pared 3 bases from V and 5 bases from J, leaving 8 bases between. As to time point: pre-sensitization, week 0. Treatment specified: therapeutic diphenylcyclopropenone sensitization with weekly scalp DPC. The clonotype originates from a woman younger than 35 with alopecia areata. Some clones in this sample may be carry-over from other donors' samples. This sample comprised whole blood, obtained in connection with sensitization to the hapten diphenylcyclopropenone (DPC). This chain connects TRBV7-6 to TRBJ1-6; D is undetermined. The CDR3 DNA follows: TGTGCCAGCAGCTTGGACGGGGATAATTCACCCCTCCACTTT. Protein product: CASSLDGDNSPLHF.